This T cell receptor beta chain was recovered during a study of STAT5B mutations in CD4+ large granular lymphocyte leukemia. Study-wide findings and caveats: Higher CD4+ than CD8+ T-LGLL clonality might reflect small sample size. Approximately 25% of private leukemic clonotypes occurred rarely in other patients' non-leukemic repertoires.

On this clone itself: Antigen specificity is unknown.

Libraries were prepared by immunoSEQ multiplex PCR; TCRdb keeps only in-frame clonotypes and omits some of them. Of 35,000 to 40,000 clones listed, around 85% are singletons. This receptor was identified in a human donor in good health. Sample: CD4+ T cells from blood buffy coats.

The chain's CDR3 is CSVKQSTEAFF. The CDR3, as DNA: TGCAGCGTAAAACAGTCCACTGAAGCTTTCTTT. J is TRBJ1-1 and V is TRBV29-1; D uncertain. Germline V gene data show CDR1 as SQVTM and CDR2 as ANQGSEA. V dropped 6 bases and J dropped 4 bases, with 9 bases sitting between them. The CDR3 consists of 11 residues.